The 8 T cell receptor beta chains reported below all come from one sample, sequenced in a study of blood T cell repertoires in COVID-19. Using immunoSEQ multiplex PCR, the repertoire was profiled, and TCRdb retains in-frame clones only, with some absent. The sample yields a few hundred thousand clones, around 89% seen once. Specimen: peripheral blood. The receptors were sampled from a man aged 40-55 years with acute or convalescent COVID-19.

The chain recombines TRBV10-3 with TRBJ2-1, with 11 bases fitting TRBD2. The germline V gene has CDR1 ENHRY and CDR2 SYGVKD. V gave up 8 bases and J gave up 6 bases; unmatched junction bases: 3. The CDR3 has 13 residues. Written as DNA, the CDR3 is TGTGCCATCTTAGCGGGGGGGCTCAATGAGCAGTTCTTC. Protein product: CAILAGGLNEQFF.

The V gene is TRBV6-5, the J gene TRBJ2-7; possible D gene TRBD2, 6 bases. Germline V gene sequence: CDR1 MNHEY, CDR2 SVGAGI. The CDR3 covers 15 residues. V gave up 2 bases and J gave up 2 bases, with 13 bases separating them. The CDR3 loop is CASSYRTGGAYEQYF. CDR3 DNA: TGTGCCAGCAGTTACCGGACCGGGGGTGCCTACGAGCAGTACTTC.

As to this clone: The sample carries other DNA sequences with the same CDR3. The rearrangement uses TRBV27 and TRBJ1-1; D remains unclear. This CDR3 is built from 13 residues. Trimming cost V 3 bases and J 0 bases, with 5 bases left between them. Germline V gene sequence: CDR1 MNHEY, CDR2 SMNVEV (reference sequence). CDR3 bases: TGTGCCAGCAGTTTGAGCCTGAACACTGAAGCTTTCTTT. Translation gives CASSLSLNTEAFF.

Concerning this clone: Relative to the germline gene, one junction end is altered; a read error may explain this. CDR3 coding DNA: TGTGCCAGCAGCTTAGATTCGCCATATAACTCTGGCTACACCTTC. Translating gives CASSLDSPYNSGYTF. The gene calls are TRBV7-9 and TRBJ1-2; no clear D gene. Germline CDR1 is SEHNR and CDR2 is FQNEAQ (reference sequence). The CDR3 sequence is 15 residues long.

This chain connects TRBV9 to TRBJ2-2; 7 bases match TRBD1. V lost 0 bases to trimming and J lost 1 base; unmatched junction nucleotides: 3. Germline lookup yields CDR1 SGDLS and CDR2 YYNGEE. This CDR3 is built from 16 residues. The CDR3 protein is CASSVGGTVNTGELFF. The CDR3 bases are TGTGCCAGCAGCGTAGGAGGGACAGTGAACACCGGGGAGCTGTTTTTT.

Here the CDR3 DNA reads TGTGCCAGCAGCTTAGAAGAGAGGACAGAAGCTTTCTTT. Amino acid sequence: CASSLEERTEAFF. This chain connects TRBV11-3 to TRBJ1-1; TRBD1 might be the D (5 bases). The CDR3 has 13 amino acids. Trimming took 0 bases from V and 8 from J, leaving 10 bases between them. Germline V gene data show CDR1 as SGHNT and CDR2 as YENEEA.

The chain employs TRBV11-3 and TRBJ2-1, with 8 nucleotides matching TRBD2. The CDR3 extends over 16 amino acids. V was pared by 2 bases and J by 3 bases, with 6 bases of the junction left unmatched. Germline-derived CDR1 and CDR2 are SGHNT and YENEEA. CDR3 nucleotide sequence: TGTGCCAGCAGCTTATCGTTCGGGGGGGGCTACAATGAGCAGTTCTTC. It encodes CASSLSFGGGYNEQFF.

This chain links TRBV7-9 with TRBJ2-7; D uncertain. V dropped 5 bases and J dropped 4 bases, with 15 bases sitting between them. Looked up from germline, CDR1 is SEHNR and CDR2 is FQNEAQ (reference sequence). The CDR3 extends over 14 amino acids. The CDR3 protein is CASSPPGYRYEQYF. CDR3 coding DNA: TGTGCCAGCAGCCCCCCGGGTTACCGATACGAGCAGTACTTC. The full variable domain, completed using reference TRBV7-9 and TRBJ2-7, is DTGVSQNPRHKITKRGQNVTFRCDPISEHNRLYWYRQTLGQGPEFLTYFQNEAQLEKSRLLSDRFSAERPKGSFSTLEIQRTEQGDSAMYLCASSPPGYRYEQYFGPGTRLTVT.